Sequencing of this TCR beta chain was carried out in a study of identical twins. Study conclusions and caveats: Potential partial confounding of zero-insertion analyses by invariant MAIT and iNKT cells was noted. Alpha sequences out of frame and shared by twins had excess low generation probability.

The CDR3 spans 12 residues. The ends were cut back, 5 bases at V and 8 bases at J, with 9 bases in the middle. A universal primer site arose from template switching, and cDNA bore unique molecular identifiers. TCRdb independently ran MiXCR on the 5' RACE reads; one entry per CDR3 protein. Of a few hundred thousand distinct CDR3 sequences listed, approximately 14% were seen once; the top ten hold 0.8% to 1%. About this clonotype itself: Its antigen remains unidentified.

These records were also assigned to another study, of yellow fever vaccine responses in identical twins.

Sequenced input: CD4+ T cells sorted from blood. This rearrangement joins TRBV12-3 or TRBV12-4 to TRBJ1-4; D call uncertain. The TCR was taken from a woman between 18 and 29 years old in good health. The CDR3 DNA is TGTGCCAGCAGTAAGGCTTGGGAAAAACTGTTTTTT. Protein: CASSKAWEKLFF.